These T cell receptor beta chains were read from a single sample in a study of T cells after yellow fever vaccination. From the 5' RACE reads, TCRdb called clonotypes with MiXCR, one entry per CDR3 protein. This table holds 450,000 to 650,000 distinct CDR3 sequences, 20% to 25% found once. Sequencing used PBMCs, obtained roughly 20 days after the first yellow fever vaccination. These receptors came from a young man who received the YFV17D yellow fever vaccine. CDR3s include the opening cysteine and the closing phenylalanine or tryptophan. Fields, in order: CDR3 protein, CDR3 DNA, J gene, V gene, D gene, clone size. A D gene is named only where the DNA matches it firmly. Rows give clone size only sometimes, using once, few, many, or a class for an expanded clone.

CASSLGFKETQYF	TGTGCCAGCAGTTTGGGTTTTAAAGAGACCCAGTACTTC	TRBJ2-5	TRBV12-3/TRBV12-4	NA	NA
CASSQDIGTQYF	TGTGCCAGCAGCCAAGATATTGGGACCCAGTACTTC	TRBJ2-5	TRBV3-1	NA	NA
CASSLGAGGGTYNEQFF	TGTGCCAGCAGCTTGGGGGCAGGCGGGGGGACCTACAATGAGCAGTTCTTC	TRBJ2-1	TRBV5-4	TRBD2	NA
CASSVANRGSTQYF	TGTGCCAGCAGCGTAGCTAACAGGGGAAGCACGCAGTATTTT	TRBJ2-3	TRBV9	TRBD1	few
CASSAAGNTGELFF	TGTGCCAGCAGTGCAGCGGGGAACACCGGGGAGCTGTTTTTT	TRBJ2-2	TRBV6-1	NA	few
CASSYFGGSYEQYF	TGTGCCAGCAGTTACTTTGGGGGCTCCTACGAGCAGTACTTC	TRBJ2-7	TRBV6-5	NA	NA
CAISESGGTDTQYF	TGTGCCATCAGTGAGTCCGGGGGAACAGATACGCAGTATTTT	TRBJ2-3	TRBV10-3	NA	many
CASSLPSGDSGELFF	TGCGCCAGCAGCTTACCTAGCGGTGATAGCGGGGAGCTGTTTTTT	TRBJ2-2	TRBV5-1	TRBD2	NA
CSATTGSRYEQYF	TGCAGTGCTACGACAGGGAGCCGCTACGAGCAGTACTTC	TRBJ2-7	TRBV20-1	TRBD1	NA
CASSGPPRGRIDNEQFF	TGCGCCAGCAGCGGCCCTCCGAGGGGAAGAATCGACAATGAGCAGTTCTTC	TRBJ2-1	TRBV23-1	NA	few
CASSGYDLYNEQFF	TGTGCCAGCAGCGGATACGACCTCTACAATGAGCAGTTCTTC	TRBJ2-1	TRBV11-2	NA	few
CASSSHRSGYEQYF	TGTGCCAGCAGCTCACACCGGTCGGGCTACGAGCAGTACTTC	TRBJ2-7	TRBV11-2	NA	few
CASSKIAGTDTQYF	TGTGCCAGCAGCAAAATAGCGGGCACAGATACGCAGTATTTT	TRBJ2-3	TRBV5-4	NA	NA
CASSLTSGVGKTQYF	TGTGCCAGCAGCTTGACTAGCGGGGTAGGGAAGACCCAGTACTTC	TRBJ2-5	TRBV7-2	TRBD2	NA
CASSRGYSNQPQHF	TGTGCCAGCAGCCGAGGATATAGCAATCAGCCCCAGCATTTT	TRBJ1-5	TRBV3-1	NA	few
CASSLSRWTEEQFF	TGTGCCAGCAGCTTAAGTCGGTGGACGGAAGAGCAGTTCTTC	TRBJ2-1	TRBV7-2	NA	many
CASSIGDLNIQYF	TGTGCCAGTAGTATCGGGGATTTAAACATTCAGTACTTC	TRBJ2-4	TRBV19	NA	NA
CASSLKAEGWTGELFF	TGTGCCAGCAGCCTGAAGGCAGAGGGGTGGACCGGGGAGCTGTTTTTT	TRBJ2-2	TRBV7-3	NA	NA
CASSAGTGEVSPLHF	TGTGCCAGCAGCGCCGGGACAGGGGAAGTTTCACCCCTCCACTTT	TRBJ1-6	TRBV5-4	TRBD1	NA
CASSFGGMTVEAFF	TGTGCCAGCAGCTTCGGAGGGATGACAGTTGAAGCTTTCTTT	TRBJ1-1	TRBV7-9	NA	few
CASSLGTGSLREAFF	TGCGCCAGCAGCTTGGGGACAGGGTCCCTGAGAGAAGCTTTCTTT	TRBJ1-1	TRBV5-1	TRBD1	few
CASSVEGLPAAETQYF	TGTGCCAGCAGCGTAGAGGGACTCCCAGCCGCAGAGACCCAGTACTTC	TRBJ2-5	TRBV9	NA	few
CASILGSGVLETQYF	TGTGCCAGCATTCTGGGTAGCGGGGTTTTAGAGACCCAGTACTTC	TRBJ2-5	TRBV5-5	TRBD2	few
CSARRGGSSTDTQYF	TGCAGTGCTAGACGCGGGGGCTCTAGCACAGATACGCAGTATTTT	TRBJ2-3	TRBV20-1	NA	few
CASSLGRDSYEQYF	TGCGCCAGCAGCTTGGGCAGGGACTCCTACGAGCAGTACTTC	TRBJ2-7	TRBV5-1	NA	NA
CSARDGFSINYEQYF	TGCAGTGCTAGGGATGGGTTCTCTATCAACTACGAGCAGTACTTC	TRBJ2-7	TRBV20-1	NA	NA
CASSLDRAMIPQHF	TGTGCCAGCAGCCTGGACAGGGCTATGATTCCCCAGCATTTT	TRBJ1-5	TRBV7-2	TRBD1	NA
CASSPGQGAGNYGYTF	TGTGCCAGCAGCCCCGGGCAGGGGGCAGGGAACTATGGCTACACCTTC	TRBJ1-2	TRBV12-3/TRBV12-4	TRBD1	few
CASSYSRGRTYEQYF	TGTGCCAGCAGTTACTCTAGGGGGCGCACCTACGAGCAGTACTTC	TRBJ2-7	TRBV6-5	TRBD1	NA
CASSGQGIVGELFF	TGTGCCAGCAGTGGACAGGGGATAGTCGGGGAGCTGTTTTTT	TRBJ2-2	TRBV6-1	TRBD1	few
CASSPLPGPMNTEAFF	TGTGCCAGCAGCCCCCTCCCGGGGCCCATGAACACTGAAGCTTTCTTT	TRBJ1-1	TRBV6-1	NA	NA
CASSLAPVPNTGELFF	TGTGCCAGCAGTTTAGCTCCGGTACCGAACACCGGGGAGCTGTTTTTT	TRBJ2-2	TRBV12-3/TRBV12-4	NA	few
CSVEGSSYNEQFF	TGCAGCGTGGAGGGGAGCTCCTACAATGAGCAGTTCTTC	TRBJ2-1	TRBV29-1	NA	few
CASGRGSMNEQFF	TGTGCTAGTGGGCGGGGGTCTATGAATGAGCAGTTCTTC	TRBJ2-1	TRBV12-5	TRBD2	many
CASGTLSDEQFF	TGTGCTAGTGGAACTCTCAGCGATGAGCAGTTCTTC	TRBJ2-1	TRBV12-5	NA	NA
CASSVVPGFNEQFF	TGTGCCAGCAGCGTAGTTCCAGGGTTCAATGAGCAGTTCTTC	TRBJ2-1	TRBV9	NA	NA
CASSPNRAGNTIYF	TGTGCCAGCAGCCCCAATAGGGCGGGAAACACCATATATTTT	TRBJ1-3	TRBV7-9	NA	few
CASSYHQKNSPLHF	TGTGCCAGCAGCTACCACCAGAAGAATTCACCCCTCCACTTT	TRBJ1-6	TRBV6-2/TRBV6-3	NA	NA
CASSSGTSRNTGELFF	TGTGCCAGCAGCAGCGGGACCAGCAGGAACACCGGGGAGCTGTTTTTT	TRBJ2-2	TRBV7-2	TRBD2	NA
CASSVVGSGQRANTGELFF	TGTGCCAGCAGCGTAGTAGGGTCTGGGCAGCGAGCGAACACCGGGGAGCTGTTTTTT	TRBJ2-2	TRBV9	NA	NA
CASSFWTAGLNTEAFF	TGCGCCAGCAGCTTCTGGACGGCAGGACTGAACACTGAAGCTTTCTTT	TRBJ1-1	TRBV5-1	NA	NA
CASSLDARQRNTEAFF	TGCGCCAGCAGCTTGGATGCGAGGCAGAGGAACACTGAAGCTTTCTTT	TRBJ1-1	TRBV5-1	NA	NA
CASSQPGAGEETQYF	TGCGCCAGCAGCCAACCGGGGGCAGGGGAAGAGACCCAGTACTTC	TRBJ2-5	TRBV4-1	NA	few
CASSLLTSGSTDTQYF	TGTGCCAGCAGCTTATTAACTAGCGGGTCTACAGATACGCAGTATTTT	TRBJ2-3	TRBV7-8	TRBD2	few
CASSWLRETQYF	TGCGCCAGCAGCTGGCTCCGGGAGACCCAGTACTTC	TRBJ2-5	TRBV5-1	NA	NA
CASSSHAPGGLNEQFF	TGTGCCAGCAGCTCGCATGCGCCGGGGGGGCTGAATGAGCAGTTCTTC	TRBJ2-1	TRBV7-8	TRBD2	NA
CASSQREGGTTNPYEQYF	TGTGCCAGCAGCCAGAGGGAGGGGGGGACCACAAATCCCTACGAGCAGTACTTC	TRBJ2-7	TRBV4-2	NA	few
CASSPGGYEQYF	TGTGCCAGCAGCCCTGGGGGCTACGAGCAGTACTTC	TRBJ2-7	TRBV7-6	NA	many
CASSLPAGQGLGEKLFF	TGTGCCAGCAGTCTGCCCGCAGGCCAGGGTCTTGGTGAAAAACTGTTTTTT	TRBJ1-4	TRBV5-5	NA	few
CASSLMLQGANQPQHF	TGTGCCAGCAGCTTAATGTTGCAGGGGGCGAATCAGCCCCAGCATTTT	TRBJ1-5	TRBV7-2	TRBD1	few
CASSLWDFSGNTIYF	TGTGCCAGCAGCCTCTGGGACTTCTCTGGAAACACCATATATTTT	TRBJ1-3	TRBV12-3/TRBV12-4	NA	few
CSAISRGGELFF	TGCAGTGCCATATCGCGCGGCGGGGAGCTGTTTTTT	TRBJ2-2	TRBV20-1	NA	NA
CASSPEGAREQFF	TGTGCCAGCTCACCAGAGGGGGCGAGGGAGCAGTTCTTC	TRBJ2-1	TRBV18	TRBD1	NA